These T cell receptor beta chains were read from a single sample in a study of control samples from healthy donors and cancer patients. Clones were read by immunoSEQ multiplex PCR, and TCRdb kept only the in-frame ones, dropping some. Here the sample spans tens of thousands of clones, 87% being singletons. The specimen was blood. The receptor set was obtained from a woman in her forties or fifties in good health. CDR3s include the opening cysteine and the closing phenylalanine or tryptophan. The order of the fields is D gene, J gene, clone size, V gene, CDR3 DNA, CDR3 protein. A D gene is named only where the DNA matches it firmly. Size is stated for part of the rows, as once, few or many counts, or as a class when the clone is expanded.

>TRBD1|TRBJ2-7|NA|TRBV5-1
TGCGCCAGCAGCTTGGCGGGACAGGGGCCCTACGAGCAGTACTTC
CASSLAGQGPYEQYF
>NA|TRBJ2-2|few|TRBV3-1/TRBV3-2
TGTGCCACTAGGATGGCGAACACCGGGGAGCTGTTTTTT
CATRMANTGELFF
>TRBD2|TRBJ2-7|NA|TRBV5-1
TGCGCCAGCAGCGGGACTAGCGGTCCCTACGAGCAGTACTTC
CASSGTSGPYEQYF
>NA|TRBJ2-1|NA|TRBV5-4
TGTGCCAGCAGCTTGGTAGGTGGTGAGCAGTTCTTC
CASSLVGGEQFF
>NA|TRBJ1-1|NA|TRBV28
TGTGCCAGCAGTTTCAGGGTTGCGGGGACTGAAGCTTTCTTT
CASSFRVAGTEAFF
>NA|TRBJ1-2|NA|TRBV6-1
TGTGCCAGCAGTGATACGTTATGGTCATACACCTTC
CASSDTLWSYTF
>NA|TRBJ2-7|NA|TRBV27
TGTGCCAGCAGTTTGGTGGGGGGCGAGCAGTACTTC
CASSLVGGEQYF
>TRBD1|TRBJ1-1|NA|TRBV6-5
TGTGCCAGCAGGGGACAGGGGGCCAAGAACACTGAAGCTTTCTTT
CASRGQGAKNTEAFF
>NA|TRBJ1-1|NA|TRBV11-2
TGTGCCAGCAGCTTAGAGTGGGGACGGTCCAACACTGAAGCTTTCTTT
CASSLEWGRSNTEAFF
>TRBD2|TRBJ2-7|NA|TRBV6-5
TGTGCCAGCAGACCCCGACTAGCGGCCTCCTACGAGCAGTACTTC
CASRPRLAASYEQYF
>NA|TRBJ2-7|NA|TRBV29-1
TGCAGCATTCTCGACGGCTACGAGCAGTACTTC
CSILDGYEQYF
>NA|TRBJ2-1|NA|TRBV18
TGTGCCAGCTCACCCTCTGGATCGCAAGACAATGAGCAGTTCTTC
CASSPSGSQDNEQFF
>NA|TRBJ2-1|NA|TRBV4-2
TGTGCCAGCACTCAAACGACGGGGAATGGAAATGAGCAGTTCTTC
CASTQTTGNGNEQFF
>TRBD2|TRBJ2-2|once|TRBV5-1
TGCGCCAGCGATAGCGGGATAGGCGGGGAGCTGTTTTTT
CASDSGIGGELFF
>TRBD2|TRBJ2-7|NA|TRBV7-9
TGTGCCAGCAGGCGGGAGAGCTCCTACGAGCAGTACTTC
CASRRESSYEQYF
>TRBD2|TRBJ2-1|NA|TRBV28
TGTGCCACCACAAAGGGAGCGGGATTCTCCTACAATGAGCAGTTCTTC
CATTKGAGFSYNEQFF
>NA|TRBJ1-4|NA|TRBV10-3
TGTGCCATCAGTGAGCAGGTGCGTGAAAAACTGTTTTTT
CAISEQVREKLFF
>NA|TRBJ2-2|NA|TRBV7-3
TGTGCCAGCAGCCGAACCGGGACGGCGAACACCGGGGAGCTGTTTTTT
CASSRTGTANTGELFF
>NA|TRBJ1-1|few|TRBV18
TGTGCCAGCTCACCAAAACAGGGGAACACTGAAGCTTTCTTT
CASSPKQGNTEAFF
>NA|TRBJ2-5|NA|TRBV5-1
TGCGCCAGCAGCTTGATAGGGACCCAAGAGACCCAGTACTTC
CASSLIGTQETQYF
>NA|TRBJ2-2|NA|TRBV6-5
TGTGCCAGCAGTTACTCGCGGGCGAACACCGGGGAGCTGTTTTTT
CASSYSRANTGELFF
>NA|TRBJ1-2|once|TRBV30
TGTGCCTGGAGCGGGCAGGGGACTAACTATGGCTACACCTTC
CAWSGQGTNYGYTF
>TRBD2|TRBJ2-1|NA|TRBV7-2
TGTGCCAGCAGCCCTGGACTAGCGGGAGTAGAGCAGTTCTTC
CASSPGLAGVEQFF
>TRBD1|TRBJ2-5|NA|TRBV2
TGTGCCAGCAGTCCCCCAGGGGGAGAGACCCAGTACTTC
CASSPPGGETQYF
>NA|TRBJ2-5|NA|TRBV24-1
TGTGCCACCAGTGATTTCTCCAGAGCCCAAGAGACCCAGTACTTC
CATSDFSRAQETQYF
>NA|TRBJ2-1|NA|TRBV7-3
TGTGCCAGCAGCTCACAGGGCCACTCCTACAATGAGCAGTTCTTC
CASSSQGHSYNEQFF
>NA|TRBJ2-7|NA|TRBV28
TGTGCCAGCAGTTTGGGGGGCGAGCAGTACTTC
CASSLGGEQYF
>NA|TRBJ2-1|once|TRBV30
TGTGCCTGGATCGGTCGGGGGGCGCTACCCTACAATGAGCAGTTCTTC
CAWIGRGALPYNEQFF
>NA|TRBJ1-6|NA|TRBV6-2/TRBV6-3
TGTGCCAGCAGCGCCACAGGAGATTCTTCACCCCTCCACTTT
CASSATGDSSPLHF
>NA|TRBJ2-1|NA|TRBV14
TGTGCCAGCAGCCACTTACAGGGTGGGGAGCAGTTCTTC
CASSHLQGGEQFF
>NA|TRBJ2-5|NA|TRBV29-1
TGCAGCGTTCGCCCGGTGGGAGAGACCCAGTACTTC
CSVRPVGETQYF
>NA|TRBJ1-4|NA|TRBV7-2
TGTGCCAGCAGCATGGGGTCGTTGCTCTCGGCTAATGAAAAACTGTTTTTT
CASSMGSLLSANEKLFF
>NA|TRBJ2-2|NA|TRBV29-1
TGCAGCGTTTCTCGATCCAGAGCCTCCGGGGAGCTGTTTTTT
CSVSRSRASGELFF
>NA|TRBJ2-1|NA|TRBV6-4
TGTGCCAGCAGTGCTGGGGGCGCGTTGCGGGATATAAATGAGCAGTTCTTC
CASSAGGALRDINEQFF
>NA|TRBJ1-1|NA|TRBV11-2
TGTGCCAGCAGCTTAAAGGCAGGAGGGGGCACTGAAGCTTTCTTT
CASSLKAGGGTEAFF
>NA|TRBJ1-2|NA|TRBV6-1
TGTGCCAGCAGTGAAGCGCTGGGGGTCCGAATCTATGGCTACACCTTC
CASSEALGVRIYGYTF
>TRBD1|TRBJ1-6|NA|TRBV28
TGTGCCAGCAGTGCTAGGCGGACAGGGGGTTCACCCCTCCACTTT
CASSARRTGGSPLHF
>NA|TRBJ1-1|NA|TRBV5-5
TGTGCCAGCAGCTATGACGGGAACACTGAAGCTTTCTTT
CASSYDGNTEAFF